Shown below are 17 T cell receptor beta chains from a single sample sequenced in a study of T cell changes during pregnancy in multiple sclerosis. Clones were sequenced by immunoSEQ multiplex PCR, and TCRdb holds only the in-frame ones, with some missing. Of under 75,000 clones in the sample, over 85% were seen once. The sample in question was CD8+ T cells from peripheral blood mononuclear cells, obtained in the second trimester of pregnancy. All receptors derive from a female donor with multiple sclerosis, enrolled in a pregnancy study.

This clone was seen just once. This rearrangement joins TRBV6-1 to TRBJ2-1, with 12 bases matching TRBD2. V was clipped by 4 bases and J by 6 bases; unmatched bases: 10. CDR1 and CDR2 (germline): MNHNS, SASEGT. The CDR3 sequence is 17 residues long. CDR3 bases: TGTGCCAGCAGTGCCAGGACTAGCGGGATTCTCTCCAATGAGCAGTTCTTC. Protein: CASSARTSGILSNEQFF.

The chain carries TRBV6-5 and TRBJ1-1, with 7 bases lining up with TRBD1. CDR1 is MNHEY and CDR2 is SVGAGI in the germline V gene. J was trimmed by 1 base and V by 6 bases; bases with no gene match: 5. The CDR3 spans 14 residues. The CDR3 here is CASRQGMGNTEAFF. In nucleotides, the CDR3 is TGTGCCAGCAGACAGGGGATGGGGAACACTGAAGCTTTCTTT.

This chain links TRBV27 with TRBJ2-3; a possible D gene is TRBD2 (6 bases). The CDR3 runs 14 residues. Trimming shortened V by 3 bases and J by 6 bases, and 13 bases separated the two germline ends. Germline loops: CDR1 MNHEY, CDR2 SMNVEV (reference sequence). The CDR3 here is CASSFAGKVDTQYF. As DNA, the CDR3 is TGTGCCAGCAGTTTCGCGGGAAAGGTGGATACGCAGTATTTT.

This clone was counted a single time. The rearrangement links TRBV27 to TRBJ2-3; D perhaps matches TRBD2 (5 bases). The germline V gene has CDR1 MNHEY and CDR2 SMNVEV (reference sequence). CDR3 size: 14 residues. Trimming pared 6 bases from V and 0 bases from J, leaving 10 bases between. The CDR3 bases are TGTGCCAGCAGGAGCGGAATTAGCACAGATACGCAGTATTTT. As protein: CASRSGISTDTQYF.

The chain is built from TRBV2 and TRBJ2-5; the match to TRBD1 covers 8 bases. V shed 7 bases, J shed 3 bases, and the junction held 7 bases outside the gene matches. This CDR3 spans 14 amino acids. Germline V gene data show CDR1 as SNHLY and CDR2 as FYNNEI. For the CDR3, the DNA is TGTGCCAGCAAGGGACAGGTCTGGGAAGAGACCCAGTACTTC. This translates into CASKGQVWEETQYF.

The chain carries TRBV11-2 and TRBJ1-2, with D possibly TRBD1 on 6 matching bases. The V gene's germline CDR1 is SGHAT and CDR2 FQNNGV. The V end was cut by 1 base, the J end by 6 bases, with 9 bases between. CDR3 size: 13 residues. CDR3 amino acids: CASSLVGQHGYTF. The DNA of the CDR3 is TGTGCCAGCAGCTTAGTTGGACAGCATGGCTACACCTTC.

This sequence joins TRBV19 and TRBJ2-7; D might be TRBD1 (5 bases). This CDR3 comprises 17 residues. The germline V gene has CDR1 LNHDA and CDR2 SQIVND (reference sequence). The germline V and J ends were trimmed by 4 bases and 0 bases, with 19 bases remaining between them. This chain's CDR3 is CASSTKSQGASSYEQYF. The CDR3 DNA follows: TGTGCCAGTAGTACCAAAAGTCAGGGCGCGAGCTCCTACGAGCAGTACTTC.

The J gene is TRBJ2-7, the V gene TRBV4-1; 11 bases agree with TRBD2. This CDR3 has 14 residues. Unmatched junction bases numbered 5, after V lost 3 bases and J lost 7 bases. Germline V gives CDR1 MGHRA, CDR2 YSYEKL. The chain's CDR3 is CASSQVAGGWEQYF. CDR3 nucleotide sequence: TGCGCCAGCAGCCAGGTAGCGGGGGGGTGGGAGCAGTACTTC.

The chain carries TRBV11-2 and TRBJ1-2, with 7 bases that match TRBD1. V was clipped by 0 bases and J by 8 bases; unmatched bases: 9. Germline lookup yields CDR1 SGHAT and CDR2 FQNNGV. This CDR3 has 15 amino acids. CDR3 amino acids: CASSLDVTGARGYTF. The CDR3 DNA is TGTGCCAGCAGCTTAGACGTAACAGGGGCAAGGGGCTACACCTTC.

This rearrangement joins TRBV7-2 to TRBJ2-1; possibly TRBD2 for D (6 bases). The ends were cut back, 2 bases at V and 10 bases at J, with 9 bases in the middle. The CDR3 has 12 residues. CDR1 is SGHTA and CDR2 is FQGNSA in the germline V gene. Here the CDR3 reads CASSLLAPEQFF. For the CDR3, the DNA is TGTGCCAGCAGCTTACTAGCGCCCGAGCAGTTCTTC.

The rearrangement joins TRBV10-3 to TRBJ1-1; D possibly corresponds to TRBD1 (5 bases). From germline, CDR1 is ENHRY and CDR2 SYGVKD. The CDR3 runs 11 residues. The V end was cut by 10 bases, the J end by 6 bases, with 12 bases between. The CDR3 nucleotides read TGTGCCAGTCAGGGTCGCGCTGAAGCTTTCTTT. Encoded protein: CASQGRAEAFF.

This chain joins TRBV6-6 and TRBJ2-2; D gene unclear. The CDR3 length is 15 residues. The germline V gene has CDR1 MNHNY and CDR2 SVGAGI (reference sequence). V lost 2 bases and J lost 4, with 11 bases in between. The CDR3 sequence: CASSYAAAFTGELFF. In DNA form, the CDR3 reads TGTGCCAGCAGTTACGCGGCAGCCTTCACCGGGGAGCTGTTTTTT.

The rearrangement joins TRBV6-5 to TRBJ1-2; D ambiguous. Germline assignment: CDR1 MNHEY and CDR2 SVGAGI. The CDR3 is made up of 12 amino acids. Trimming removed 2 bases at V and 7 bases at J, with 8 bases between. The CDR3 DNA reads as TGTGCCAGCAGTTACGGGTCGGGTGGCTACACCTTC. As protein: CASSYGSGGYTF.

This chain links TRBV13 with TRBJ2-2; 9 positions agree with TRBD1. The CDR3 spans 15 residues. Germline CDR1 is PRHDT and CDR2 is FYEKMQ (reference sequence). With V trimmed by 5 bases and J by 4 bases, 5 bases remained unmatched. CDR3 bases: TGTGCCAGCAGCCTACAGGGGGCCATCACCGGGGAGCTGTTTTTT. Protein product: CASSLQGAITGELFF. Combining the CDR3 with reference TRBV13 and TRBJ2-2 gives the whole variable domain AAGVIQSPRHLIKEKRETATLKCYPIPRHDTVYWYQQGPGQDPQFLISFYEKMQSDKGSIPDRFSAQQFSDYHSELNMSSLELGDSALYFCASSLQGAITGELFFGEGSRLTVL.

The chain is built from TRBV6-6 and TRBJ2-7; D is possibly TRBD2 (6 bases). Trimming cost V 0 bases and J 4 bases, with 10 bases left between them. This CDR3 region has 14 residues. Germline loops: CDR1 MNHNY, CDR2 SVGAGI (reference sequence). In DNA, the CDR3 is TGTGCCAGCAGTTACTCGGGACTCATATACGAGCAGTACTTC. This encodes CASSYSGLIYEQYF.

The V gene is TRBV30, the J gene TRBJ2-7; a weak D match, TRBD1 (6 bases). This CDR3 comprises 13 residues. Trimming took 5 bases from V and 4 from J, leaving 15 bases between them. Germline CDR1 GTSNPN, CDR2 SVGIG (reference sequence). CDR3 amino acids: CAWSSQGLYEQYF. The CDR3 bases are TGTGCCTGGTCGTCACAGGGCCTTTACGAGCAGTACTTC.

Regarding this clone: The sample contains more than one DNA sequence encoding this CDR3. The chain uses TRBV7-9 and TRBJ2-7; 10 bases fit TRBD1. Losses at the gene ends were 1 base for V and 0 bases for J; bases not matched to a gene: 0. Germline assignment: CDR1 SEHNR and CDR2 FQNEAQ (reference sequence). This CDR3 comprises 15 residues. The CDR3 DNA reads as TGTGCCAGCAGCTTAGGGGACAGGGGCTCCTACGAGCAGTACTTC. It translates to CASSLGDRGSYEQYF.